Below are 30 T cell receptor beta chains sequenced from a single sample in a study of T cell responses to AZD1222 COVID-19 vaccine. Only in-frame clones appear in the TCRdb table, and some are missing; sequencing was by immunoSEQ multiplex PCR. This sample has 130,000 to 150,000 clones; approximately 89% occur once, and the top ten carry around 5.5%. Sequencing used peripheral blood, obtained on day 0 of AZD1222 vaccination. These receptors came from an adult in good health.

The CDR3 sequence is CASSLEGLFSGNTIYF. The DNA for the CDR3 is TGCGCCAGCAGCTTGGAAGGACTCTTCTCTGGAAACACCATATATTTT. The chain is built from TRBV5-1 and TRBJ1-3; D is unresolved. Trimming took off 0 bases at V and 0 bases at J, with 10 bases between the two ends. The germline gives CDR1 SGHRS, CDR2 YFSETQ. This CDR3 contains 16 residues.

A single count supports this clone. This chain uses TRBV11-3 with TRBJ2-1; 12 positions match TRBD2. Germline V gene sequence: CDR1 SGHNT, CDR2 YENEEA. The ends lost 5 bases at V and 7 bases at J; junction bases unmatched: 9. This CDR3 is 16 amino acids long. The CDR3 sequence: CASSPRLAGAMNEQFF. The DNA for the CDR3 is TGTGCCAGCAGCCCGCGACTAGCGGGGGCGATGAATGAGCAGTTCTTC.

The rearrangement uses TRBV27 and TRBJ2-2, with 8 bases matching TRBD1. Germline CDR1 and CDR2: MNHEY and SMNVEV (reference sequence). CDR3 length: 15 amino acids. Unmatched junction bases numbered 6, after V lost 6 bases and J lost 3 bases. The CDR3: CASSRQGPYTGELFF. The CDR3 DNA reads as TGTGCCAGCAGCCGACAGGGGCCCTACACCGGGGAGCTGTTTTTT.

The chain recombines TRBV2 with TRBJ1-4, with 10 positions matching TRBD1. The J segment lost 8 bases and the V segment lost 5 bases, leaving 8 bases of the junction unmatched. Germline V gene data show CDR1 as SNHLY and CDR2 as FYNNEI. The CDR3 extends over 15 amino acids. In nucleotides, the CDR3 is TGTGCCAGCAGTAGCTCGGGACAGGGGTCGGAAAAACTGTTTTTT. Translating gives CASSSSGQGSEKLFF.

V gene TRBV7-9 combines with J gene TRBJ1-2, with D perhaps matching TRBD1 (5 bases). V lost 7 bases and J 8 bases, leaving 20 bases between the germline ends. The CDR3 runs 14 residues. The germline gives CDR1 SEHNR, CDR2 FQNEAQ (reference sequence). The CDR3 DNA reads TGTGCCAGCAACCCCGGGGCCCAGGGAGAGGGCTACACCTTC. Residues: CASNPGAQGEGYTF. Full variable domain (remainder filled in from reference TRBV7-9 and TRBJ1-2): DTGVSQNPRHKITKRGQNVTFRCDPISEHNRLYWYRQTLGQGPEFLTYFQNEAQLEKSRLLSDRFSAERPKGSFSTLEIQRTEQGDSAMYLCASNPGAQGEGYTFGSGTRLTVV.

The chain recombines TRBV9 with TRBJ2-7, with D uncertain. Trimming removed 3 bases at V and 1 base at J, with 8 bases between. The CDR3 covers 13 residues. Germline loops: CDR1 SGDLS, CDR2 YYNGEE. CDR3 protein: CASSEGSSYEQYF. The CDR3 coding sequence is TGTGCCAGCAGCGAAGGCTCTTCCTACGAGCAGTACTTC.

The chain is built from TRBV13 and TRBJ2-7, with 9 bases lining up with TRBD1. V was clipped by 5 bases and J by 3 bases; unmatched bases: 5. Germline assignment: CDR1 PRHDT and CDR2 FYEKMQ (reference sequence). The CDR3 length is 14 residues. The CDR3 is CASSNRDRDYEQYF. For the CDR3, the DNA is TGTGCCAGCAGCAACCGGGACAGGGACTACGAGCAGTACTTC.

Concerning this clone: At the DNA level, this CDR3 is encoded by other sequences in the same sample as well. The genes are TRBV19 and TRBJ2-1, with 7 bases that match TRBD2. Trimming removed 3 bases from V and 10 bases from J; junction bases left unmatched: 9. This CDR3 is built from 14 residues. Germline CDR1 reads LNHDA; CDR2 reads SQIVND (reference sequence). The CDR3 DNA follows: TGTGCCAGTAGTATCTCCGCGGGAGTATGGGAGCAGTTCTTC. Protein sequence: CASSISAGVWEQFF.

The gene calls are TRBV4-3 and TRBJ1-3; tentative D call: TRBD1 (5 bases). Trimming took 0 bases from V and 7 from J, leaving 7 bases between them. Germline CDR1 LGHNA, CDR2 YSLEER. The CDR3 has 13 amino acids. This chain's CDR3 is CASSQERDNTIYF. The CDR3 nucleotides are TGCGCCAGCAGCCAAGAGAGGGACAACACCATATATTTT.

The genes are TRBV7-9 and TRBJ2-1; either TRBD1 or TRBD2 may fit D (5 bases each). This CDR3 contains 15 residues. V lost 6 bases and J lost 4, with 16 bases in between. The germline V gene has CDR1 SEHNR and CDR2 FQNEAQ (reference sequence). In nucleotides, the CDR3 is TGTGCCAGCAGGAGCGGAAAGGGACCGTACAATGAGCAGTTCTTC. Encoded protein: CASRSGKGPYNEQFF.

The chain has TRBV4-3 and TRBJ1-6, with 8 bases aligning to TRBD1. CDR1 and CDR2 (germline): LGHNA, YSLEER. This CDR3 region has 16 residues. This CDR3 reads CATLDRDEPHNSPLHF. DNA for the CDR3: TGCGCTACGCTGGACAGGGACGAACCGCATAATTCACCCCTCCACTTT.

V gene TRBV5-4 combines with J gene TRBJ2-7; 9 bases map to TRBD1. There are 13 residues in the CDR3. CDR1 is SGHNT, CDR2 YYREEE, per germline (reference sequence). V shed 4 bases and J 3 bases; nucleotides not matched to a gene: 2. The CDR3 sequence: CASSKTGGYEQYF. DNA for the CDR3: TGTGCCAGCAGCAAGACAGGGGGCTACGAGCAGTACTTC.

V is TRBV12-3 or TRBV12-4 and J is TRBJ1-5, with no clear D. This CDR3 region has 13 residues. V lost 1 base and J 7 bases, leaving 8 bases between the germline ends. This chain's CDR3 is CASSLVDGQPQHF. The DNA of the CDR3 is TGTGCCAGCAGTTTAGTGGACGGGCAGCCCCAGCATTTT.

The chain combines TRBV9 with TRBJ2-2; D unclear. CDR1 and CDR2 from the germline V gene are SGDLS and YYNGEE. V shed 0 bases and J shed 4 bases, with 1 base lying between them. The CDR3 length is 12 residues. CDR3 nucleotides: TGTGCCAGCAGCGTAGCCACCGGGGAGCTGTTTTTT. Its protein product is CASSVATGELFF.

The J gene is TRBJ2-1, the V gene TRBV2; D possibly corresponds to TRBD2 (5 bases). Trimming stripped 10 bases from V and 0 bases from J, with 7 bases between. The CDR3 sequence is 12 residues long. Germline V lookup: CDR1 SNHLY, CDR2 FYNNEI. The CDR3 DNA reads TGTGCCACCCGGGGCTCCTACAATGAGCAGTTCTTC. Translation: CATRGSYNEQFF.

The V gene is TRBV18, the J gene TRBJ1-1; no firm D call. The CDR3 spans 15 residues. Germline V lookup: CDR1 KGHSH, CDR2 LQKENI. Trimming shortened V by 0 bases and J by 5 bases, and 13 bases separated the two germline ends. The CDR3 reads CASSPPSGKGTEAFF. CDR3 DNA sequence: TGTGCCAGCTCACCACCCTCGGGGAAGGGAACTGAAGCTTTCTTT.

This clone was recorded a few times. The chain couples TRBV29-1 to TRBJ2-5; TRBD1 might be the D (6 bases). The germline V and J ends were trimmed by 6 bases and 4 bases, with 12 bases remaining between them. CDR1 and CDR2 (germline): SQVTM, ANQGSEA. This CDR3 spans 12 amino acids. Written as DNA, the CDR3 is TGCAGCGTGGGGGCGATGGGAGAGACCCAGTACTTC. Translation: CSVGAMGETQYF. The full variable domain, completed using reference TRBV29-1 and TRBJ2-5, is SAVISQKPSRDICQRGTSLTIQCQVDSQVTMMFWYRQQPGQSLTLIATANQGSEATYESGFVIDKFPISRPNLTFSTLTVSNMSPEDSSIYLCSVGAMGETQYFGPGTRLLVL.

This clone was counted a single time. V is TRBV28 and J is TRBJ2-6; no definite D call. Germline CDR1 is MDHEN and CDR2 is SYDVKM. V lost 5 bases and J 2 bases, leaving 13 bases between the germline ends. The CDR3 runs to 16 residues. The CDR3 DNA sequence: TGTGCCAGCAGTCCCCCATCCGTTGCTGGGGCCAACGTCCTGACTTTC. This encodes CASSPPSVAGANVLTF.

This chain links TRBV18 with TRBJ1-1; 7 positions match TRBD1. Trimming at V came to 2 bases and at J to 2 bases, leaving 5 bases not matched to a gene. Germline V gives CDR1 KGHSH, CDR2 LQKENI. This CDR3 contains 15 residues. The CDR3 sequence is CASSPAIGGNTEAFF. CDR3 in DNA: TGTGCCAGCTCACCAGCAATAGGGGGCAACACTGAAGCTTTCTTT.

The V and J genes are TRBV3-1 (or the pseudogene TRBV3-2) and TRBJ1-2; no firm D call. This CDR3 is 13 amino acids long. V was pared by 4 bases and J by 5 bases, with 11 bases between. Per germline, CDR1 LGHDT and CDR2 YNNKEL (reference sequence). The CDR3 spells CASSRTDPYGYTF. Written as DNA, the CDR3 is TGTGCCAGCAGCCGGACGGACCCATATGGCTACACCTTC.

This clone was observed a single time. The genes are TRBV7-2 and TRBJ2-1; 7 nucleotides agree with TRBD1. Germline V gene sequence: CDR1 SGHTA, CDR2 FQGNSA. The V gene end was trimmed by 1 base and the J gene end by 12 bases; junction bases not matched to a gene: 3. CDR3 length: 12 residues. The CDR3 DNA sequence: TGTGCCAGCAGCTTAGAGGACAGGAGGCAGTTCTTC. It encodes CASSLEDRRQFF.

In the case of this clone: This specimen includes other DNA sequences encoding the same CDR3. V gene TRBV2 combines with J gene TRBJ2-4; D perhaps matches TRBD2 (6 bases). The CDR3 totals 16 residues. Trimming shortened V by 7 bases and J by 0 bases, and 16 bases separated the two germline ends. Germline lookup yields CDR1 SNHLY and CDR2 FYNNEI. The CDR3 loop is CASIILRGIAKNIQYF. The CDR3 region has the DNA TGTGCCAGCATTATTTTGCGGGGTATAGCCAAAAACATTCAGTACTTC.

The chain carries TRBV7-3 and TRBJ2-5, with TRBD1 matching 7 bases. J lost 4 bases, V lost 3 bases, and 2 bases had no gene match. The CDR3 contains 13 residues. Per the germline V gene, CDR1 is SGHTA and CDR2 is FQGTGA. CDR3 residues: CASSFSGGETQYF. CDR3 DNA sequence: TGTGCCAGCAGCTTTTCAGGGGGAGAGACCCAGTACTTC.

V gene TRBV3-1 (or the pseudogene TRBV3-2) combines with J gene TRBJ2-1; tentatively, D is TRBD2 (5 bases). The germline V gene encodes CDR1 LGHDT and CDR2 YNNKEL (reference sequence). Trimming pared 1 base from V and 8 bases from J, leaving 15 bases between. The CDR3 runs 15 residues. This chain's CDR3 is CASSQVQLAGDEQFF. The CDR3 DNA sequence: TGTGCCAGCAGCCAAGTACAGCTAGCTGGCGATGAGCAGTTCTTC.

The V and J genes are TRBV3-1 (or the pseudogene TRBV3-2) and TRBJ1-2; no definite D call. This CDR3 spans 15 amino acids. Deletions cut 4 bases from V and 2 bases from J, with 14 bases between. Germline loops: CDR1 LGHDT, CDR2 YNNKEL (reference sequence). The CDR3 protein is CASSPIPDLNYGYTF. The DNA of the CDR3 is TGTGCCAGCAGCCCCATTCCGGATCTAAACTATGGCTACACCTTC.

As for this clone: This CDR3 is also generated by other DNA sequences in the sample. This sequence joins TRBV19 and TRBJ2-2; D unresolved. Germline loops: CDR1 LNHDA, CDR2 SQIVND (reference sequence). CDR3 length: 14 residues. V lost 0 bases to trimming and J lost 5 bases, with 7 bases between them. In DNA, the CDR3 is TGTGCCAGTAGTATAGATTTTCCTACCGGGGAGCTGTTTTTT. This gives the protein CASSIDFPTGELFF.

The chain combines TRBV20-1 with TRBJ1-1, with D perhaps TRBD1 (5 bases). CDR1 and CDR2 (germline): DFQATT, SNEGSKA (reference sequence). Trimming took off 3 bases at V and 0 bases at J, with 8 bases between the two ends. The CDR3 runs 13 residues. Here the CDR3 reads CSASNRMNTEAFF. DNA for the CDR3: TGCAGTGCTAGTAACAGGATGAACACTGAAGCTTTCTTT.

This clone was seen a handful of times. The rearrangement links TRBV21-1 to TRBJ1-1. TRBV21-1 is shown as a pseudogene. The CDR3 consists of 13 residues. CDR3 in amino acids: CASSKGGRTEAFF. The CDR3 DNA sequence: TGTGCCAGCAGCAAAGGTGGGAGGACTGAAGCTTTCTTT.

This clone appeared a single time. The chain is built from TRBV7-6 and TRBJ2-3; 10 bases are a match to TRBD2. Germline V lookup: CDR1 SGHVS, CDR2 FNYEAQ. Germline trimming cut 5 bases from V and 2 bases from J; bases unmatched to any gene: 13. The CDR3 spans 18 residues. The DNA of the CDR3 is TGTGCCAGCAGCCTTCGGGCTAGCGGGGGAGCAACCACAGATACGCAGTATTTT. Its translation: CASSLRASGGATTDTQYF.

The chain employs TRBV28 and TRBJ2-4, with 7 bases that match TRBD2. Trimming removed 6 bases from V and 2 bases from J; junction bases left unmatched: 13. Germline loops: CDR1 MDHEN, CDR2 SYDVKM. There are 17 residues in the CDR3. The CDR3 DNA reads TGTGCCAGCAGCCCCGCGGGGGAGCCCCTATCCAAAAACATTCAGTACTTC. The encoded protein is CASSPAGEPLSKNIQYF.